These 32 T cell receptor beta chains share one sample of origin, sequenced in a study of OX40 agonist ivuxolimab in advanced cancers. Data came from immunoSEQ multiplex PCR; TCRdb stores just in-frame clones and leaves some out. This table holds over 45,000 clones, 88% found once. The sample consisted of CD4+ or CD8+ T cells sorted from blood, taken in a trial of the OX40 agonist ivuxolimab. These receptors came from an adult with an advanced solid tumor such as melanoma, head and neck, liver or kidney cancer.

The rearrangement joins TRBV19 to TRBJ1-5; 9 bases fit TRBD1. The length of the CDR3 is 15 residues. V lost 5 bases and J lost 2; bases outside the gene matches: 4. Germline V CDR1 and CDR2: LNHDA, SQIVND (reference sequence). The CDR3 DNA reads TGTGCCAGTAGTTATGGGACAGGGCGCAATCAGCCCCAGCATTTT. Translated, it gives CASSYGTGRNQPQHF.

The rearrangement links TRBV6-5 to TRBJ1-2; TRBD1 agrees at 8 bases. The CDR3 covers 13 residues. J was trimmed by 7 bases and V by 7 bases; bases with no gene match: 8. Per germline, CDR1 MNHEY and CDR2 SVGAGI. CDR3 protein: CASTQGTGSGYTF. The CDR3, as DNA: TGTGCCAGCACCCAAGGGACAGGTAGTGGCTACACCTTC.

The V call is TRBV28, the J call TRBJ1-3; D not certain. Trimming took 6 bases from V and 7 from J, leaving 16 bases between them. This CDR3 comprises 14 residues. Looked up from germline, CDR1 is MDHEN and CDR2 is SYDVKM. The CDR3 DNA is TGTGCCAGCAGCCGAGACTCCTGGAGGAACACCATATATTTT. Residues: CASSRDSWRNTIYF.

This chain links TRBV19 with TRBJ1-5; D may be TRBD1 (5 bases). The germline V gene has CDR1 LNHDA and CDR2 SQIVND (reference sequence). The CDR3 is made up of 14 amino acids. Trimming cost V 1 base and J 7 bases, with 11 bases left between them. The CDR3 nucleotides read TGTGCCAGTAGTATAGCCAGGGATTACCAGCCCCAGCATTTT. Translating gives CASSIARDYQPQHF.

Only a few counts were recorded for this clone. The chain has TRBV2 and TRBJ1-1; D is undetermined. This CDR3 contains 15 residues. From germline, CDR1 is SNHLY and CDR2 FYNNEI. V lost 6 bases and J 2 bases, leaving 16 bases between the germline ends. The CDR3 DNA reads TGTGCCAGCAGACCCATACCAGGTTCTAACACTGAAGCTTTCTTT. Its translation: CASRPIPGSNTEAFF.

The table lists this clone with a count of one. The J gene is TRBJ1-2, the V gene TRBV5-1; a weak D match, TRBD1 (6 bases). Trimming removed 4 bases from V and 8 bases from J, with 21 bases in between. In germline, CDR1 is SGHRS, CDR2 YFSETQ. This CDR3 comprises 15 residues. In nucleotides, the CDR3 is TGCGCCAGCAGCCCGGTAGTGGCGGGGGGCGACGGCTACACCTTC. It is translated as CASSPVVAGGDGYTF. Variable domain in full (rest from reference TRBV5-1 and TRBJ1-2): KAGVTQTPRYLIKTRGQQVTLSCSPISGHRSVSWYQQTPGQGLQFLFEYFSETQRNKGNFPGRFSGRQFSNSRSEMNVSTLELGDSALYLCASSPVVAGGDGYTFGSGTRLTVV.

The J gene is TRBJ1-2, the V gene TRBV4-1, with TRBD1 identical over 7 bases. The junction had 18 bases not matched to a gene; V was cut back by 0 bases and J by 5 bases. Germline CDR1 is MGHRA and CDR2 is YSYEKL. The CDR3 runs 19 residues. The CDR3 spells CASSQDPATDQDRKYGYTF. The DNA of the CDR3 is TGCGCCAGCAGCCAAGATCCCGCTACGGATCAGGACAGGAAATATGGCTACACCTTC.

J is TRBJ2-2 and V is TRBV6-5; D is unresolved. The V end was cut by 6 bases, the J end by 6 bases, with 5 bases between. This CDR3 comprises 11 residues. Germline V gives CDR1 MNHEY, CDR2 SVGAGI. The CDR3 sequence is CASRAPGELFF. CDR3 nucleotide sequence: TGTGCCAGCAGGGCCCCCGGGGAGCTGTTTTTT.

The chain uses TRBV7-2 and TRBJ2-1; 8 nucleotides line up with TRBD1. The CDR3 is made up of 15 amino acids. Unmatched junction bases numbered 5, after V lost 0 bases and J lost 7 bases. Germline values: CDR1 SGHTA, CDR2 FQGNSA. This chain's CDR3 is CASSLAPGGWNEQFF. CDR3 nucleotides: TGTGCCAGCAGCTTAGCTCCAGGGGGCTGGAATGAGCAGTTCTTC.

The CDR3 nucleotides are TGTGCCAGCAGCTTGACTAGCGGGAGCACAGATACGCAGTATTTT. It translates to CASSLTSGSTDTQYF. The V call is TRBV7-6, the J call TRBJ2-3; 10 bases line up with TRBD2. The ends lost 3 bases at V and 0 bases at J; junction bases unmatched: 0. The CDR3 sequence is 15 residues long. Germline V gene lookup returns CDR1 SGHVS and CDR2 FNYEAQ.

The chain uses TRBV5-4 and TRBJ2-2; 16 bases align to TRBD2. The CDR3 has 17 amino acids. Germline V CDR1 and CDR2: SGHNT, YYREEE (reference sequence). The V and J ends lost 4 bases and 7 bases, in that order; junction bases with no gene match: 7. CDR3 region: CASSEGLAGGPGGELFF. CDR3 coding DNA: TGTGCCAGCAGCGAGGGACTAGCGGGAGGGCCCGGCGGGGAGCTGTTTTTT.

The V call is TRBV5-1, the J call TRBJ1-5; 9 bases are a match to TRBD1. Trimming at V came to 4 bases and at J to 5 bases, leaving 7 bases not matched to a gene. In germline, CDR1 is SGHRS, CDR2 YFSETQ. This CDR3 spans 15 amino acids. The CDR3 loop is CASSPSGQGHQPQHF. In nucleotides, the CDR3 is TGCGCCAGCAGCCCGTCCGGACAGGGGCATCAGCCCCAGCATTTT.

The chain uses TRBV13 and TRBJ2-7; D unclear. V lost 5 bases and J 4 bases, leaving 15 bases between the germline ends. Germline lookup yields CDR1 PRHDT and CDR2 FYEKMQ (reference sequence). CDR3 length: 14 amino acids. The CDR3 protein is CASSTRTGGYEQYF. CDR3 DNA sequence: TGTGCCAGCAGCACCCGGACGGGTGGGTACGAGCAGTACTTC.

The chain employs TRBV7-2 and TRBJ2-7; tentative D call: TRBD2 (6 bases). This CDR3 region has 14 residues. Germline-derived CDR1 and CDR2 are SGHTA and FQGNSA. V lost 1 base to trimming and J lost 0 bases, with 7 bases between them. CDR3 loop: CASSLGGISYEQYF. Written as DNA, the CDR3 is TGTGCCAGCAGCTTAGGCGGGATCTCCTACGAGCAGTACTTC.

The CDR3 nucleotides are TGTGCCAGCAGCCCGAGCTCCCCCACCAAATGCTCTAACTATGGCTACACCTTC. This translates into CASSPSSPTKCSNYGYTF. The chain employs TRBV12-1 and TRBJ1-2. TRBV12-1 is designated a pseudogene. The CDR3 loop spans 18 amino acids.

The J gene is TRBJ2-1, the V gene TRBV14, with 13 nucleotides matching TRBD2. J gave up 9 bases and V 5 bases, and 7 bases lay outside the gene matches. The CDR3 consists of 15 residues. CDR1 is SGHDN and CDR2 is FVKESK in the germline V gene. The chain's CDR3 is CASSLTSGRAFEQFF. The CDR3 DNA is TGTGCCAGCAGCTTAACTAGCGGGAGGGCCTTTGAGCAGTTCTTC.

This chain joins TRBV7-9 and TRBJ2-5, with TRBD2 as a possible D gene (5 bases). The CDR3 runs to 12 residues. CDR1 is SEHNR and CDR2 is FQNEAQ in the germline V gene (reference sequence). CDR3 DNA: TGTGCGATCAAAAGAGGAGGAGAGACCCAGTACTTC. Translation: CAIKRGGETQYF.

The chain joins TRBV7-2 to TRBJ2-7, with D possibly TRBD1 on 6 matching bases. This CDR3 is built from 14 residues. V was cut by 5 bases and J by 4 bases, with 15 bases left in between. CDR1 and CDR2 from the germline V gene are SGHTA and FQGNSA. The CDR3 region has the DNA TGTGCCAGCAGCCCCGGGACAAGTTTGTACGAGCAGTACTTC. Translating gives CASSPGTSLYEQYF.

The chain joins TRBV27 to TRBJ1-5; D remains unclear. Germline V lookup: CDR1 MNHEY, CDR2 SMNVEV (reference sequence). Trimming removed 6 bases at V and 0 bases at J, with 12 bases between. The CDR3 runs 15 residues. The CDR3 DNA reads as TGTGCCAGCAGCCAAAAAAGGGATAGCAATCAGCCCCAGCATTTT. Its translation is CASSQKRDSNQPQHF.

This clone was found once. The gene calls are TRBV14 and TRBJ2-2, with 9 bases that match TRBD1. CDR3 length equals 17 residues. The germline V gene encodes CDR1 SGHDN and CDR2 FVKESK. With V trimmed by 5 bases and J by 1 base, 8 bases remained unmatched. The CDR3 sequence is CASSRNPGQGNTGELFF. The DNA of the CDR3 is TGTGCCAGCAGCAGAAACCCGGGACAGGGGAACACCGGGGAGCTGTTTTTT.

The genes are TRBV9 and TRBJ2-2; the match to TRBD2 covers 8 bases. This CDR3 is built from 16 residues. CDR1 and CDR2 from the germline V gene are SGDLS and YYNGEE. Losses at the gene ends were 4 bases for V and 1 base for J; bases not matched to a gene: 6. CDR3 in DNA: TGTGCCAGCAGCCCGCGACTAGCGAAGAACACCGGGGAGCTGTTTTTT. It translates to CASSPRLAKNTGELFF.

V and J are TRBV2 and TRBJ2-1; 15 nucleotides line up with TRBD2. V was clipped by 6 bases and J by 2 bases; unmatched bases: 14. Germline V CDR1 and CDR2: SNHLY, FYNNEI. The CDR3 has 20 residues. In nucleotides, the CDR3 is TGTGCCAGCAGGGCAGGACTAGCGGGAGGGCCATTCGGGACCTACAATGAGCAGTTCTTC. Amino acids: CASRAGLAGGPFGTYNEQFF.

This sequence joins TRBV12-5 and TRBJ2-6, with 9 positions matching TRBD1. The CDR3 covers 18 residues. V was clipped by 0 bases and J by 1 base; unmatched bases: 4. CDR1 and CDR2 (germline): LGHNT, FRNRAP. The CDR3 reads CASGLVKQGASGANVLTF. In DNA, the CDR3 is TGTGCTAGTGGTTTGGTCAAACAGGGGGCGTCTGGGGCCAACGTCCTGACTTTC.

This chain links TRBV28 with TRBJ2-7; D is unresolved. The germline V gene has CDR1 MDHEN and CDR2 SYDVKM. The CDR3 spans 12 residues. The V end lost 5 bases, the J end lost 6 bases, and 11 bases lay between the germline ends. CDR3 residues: CASSRELGEQYF. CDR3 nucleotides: TGTGCCAGCAGTCGAGAGTTGGGCGAGCAGTACTTC.

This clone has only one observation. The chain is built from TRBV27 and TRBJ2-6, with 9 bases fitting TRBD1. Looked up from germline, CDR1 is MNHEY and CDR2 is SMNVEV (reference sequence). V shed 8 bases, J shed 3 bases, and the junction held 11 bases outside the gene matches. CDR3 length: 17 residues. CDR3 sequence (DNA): TGTGCCAGCTACACCGGGACAGGGACTCGTGGGGCCAACGTCCTGACTTTC. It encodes CASYTGTGTRGANVLTF.

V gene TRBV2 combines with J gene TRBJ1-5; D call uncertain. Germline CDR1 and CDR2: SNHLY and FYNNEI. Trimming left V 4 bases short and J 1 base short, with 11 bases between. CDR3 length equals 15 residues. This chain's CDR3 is CASSARGQSNQPQHF. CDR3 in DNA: TGTGCCAGCAGTGCCCGAGGGCAAAGCAATCAGCCCCAGCATTTT.

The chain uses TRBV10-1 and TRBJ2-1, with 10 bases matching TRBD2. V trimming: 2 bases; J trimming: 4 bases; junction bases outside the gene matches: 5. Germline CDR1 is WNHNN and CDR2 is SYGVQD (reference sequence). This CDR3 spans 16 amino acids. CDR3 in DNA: TGCGCCAGCAGTGAGGGACTAGCGGCAAAGTACAATGAGCAGTTCTTC. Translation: CASSEGLAAKYNEQFF.

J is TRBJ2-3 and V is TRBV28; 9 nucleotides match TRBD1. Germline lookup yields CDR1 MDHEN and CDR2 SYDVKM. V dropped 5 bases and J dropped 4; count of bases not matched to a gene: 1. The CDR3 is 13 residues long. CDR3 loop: CASSGTGPDTQYF. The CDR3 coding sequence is TGTGCCAGCAGTGGGACAGGGCCAGATACGCAGTATTTT.

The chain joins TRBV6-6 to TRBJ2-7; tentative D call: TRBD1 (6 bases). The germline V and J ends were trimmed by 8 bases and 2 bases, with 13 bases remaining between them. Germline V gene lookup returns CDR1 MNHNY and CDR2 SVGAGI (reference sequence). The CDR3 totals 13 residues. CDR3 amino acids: CASLRTDTYEQYF. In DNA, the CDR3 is TGTGCCAGCTTGAGGACAGATACCTACGAGCAGTACTTC.

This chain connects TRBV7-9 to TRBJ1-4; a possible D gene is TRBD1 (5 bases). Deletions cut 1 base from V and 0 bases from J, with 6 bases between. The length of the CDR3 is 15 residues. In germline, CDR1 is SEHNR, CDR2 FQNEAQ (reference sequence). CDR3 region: CASSLGRATNEKLFF. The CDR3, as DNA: TGTGCCAGCAGCTTAGGCAGGGCAACTAATGAAAAACTGTTTTTT.

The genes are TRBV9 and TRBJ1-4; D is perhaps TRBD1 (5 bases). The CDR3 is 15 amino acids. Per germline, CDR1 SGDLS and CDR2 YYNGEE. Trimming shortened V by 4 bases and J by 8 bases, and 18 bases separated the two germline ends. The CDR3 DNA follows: TGTGCCAGCAGCTCCCCGGGAGGAAAGGGGGAAAAACTGTTTTTT. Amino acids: CASSSPGGKGEKLFF.

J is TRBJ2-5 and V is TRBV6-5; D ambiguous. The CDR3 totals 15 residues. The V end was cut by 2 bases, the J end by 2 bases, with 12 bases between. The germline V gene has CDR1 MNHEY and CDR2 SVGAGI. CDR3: CASSYGPNPQETQYF. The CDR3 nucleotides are TGTGCCAGCAGTTACGGGCCGAATCCACAAGAGACCCAGTACTTC.